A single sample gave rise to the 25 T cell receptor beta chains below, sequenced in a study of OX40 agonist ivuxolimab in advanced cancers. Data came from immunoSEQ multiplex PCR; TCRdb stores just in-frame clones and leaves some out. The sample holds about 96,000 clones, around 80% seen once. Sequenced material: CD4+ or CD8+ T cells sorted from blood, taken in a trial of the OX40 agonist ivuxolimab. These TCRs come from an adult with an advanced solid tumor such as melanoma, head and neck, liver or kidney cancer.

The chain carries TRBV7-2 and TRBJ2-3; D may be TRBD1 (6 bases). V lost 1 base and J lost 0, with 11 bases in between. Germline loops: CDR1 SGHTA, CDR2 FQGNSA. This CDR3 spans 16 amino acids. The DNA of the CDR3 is TGTGCCAGCAGCTTAGGGGACACCCTCAGCACAGATACGCAGTATTTT. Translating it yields CASSLGDTLSTDTQYF. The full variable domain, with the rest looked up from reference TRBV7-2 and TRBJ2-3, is GAGVSQSPSNKVTEKGKDVELRCDPISGHTALYWYRQSLGQGLEFLIYFQGNSAPDKSGLPSDRFSAERTGGSVSTLTIQRTQQEDSAVYLCASSLGDTLSTDTQYFGPGTRLTVL.

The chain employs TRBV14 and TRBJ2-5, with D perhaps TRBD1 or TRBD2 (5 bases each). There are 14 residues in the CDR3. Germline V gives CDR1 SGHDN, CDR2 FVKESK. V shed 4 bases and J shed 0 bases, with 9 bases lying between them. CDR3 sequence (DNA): TGTGCCAGCAGCCCGAGGGGATACCAAGAGACCCAGTACTTC. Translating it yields CASSPRGYQETQYF.

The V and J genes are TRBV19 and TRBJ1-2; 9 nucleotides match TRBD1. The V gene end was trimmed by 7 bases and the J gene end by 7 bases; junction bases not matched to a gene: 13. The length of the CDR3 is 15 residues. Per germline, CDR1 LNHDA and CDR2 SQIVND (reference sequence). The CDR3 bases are TGTGCCAGTAAGGGGACAGGGCTCTATGAAAGTGGCTACACCTTC. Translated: CASKGTGLYESGYTF.

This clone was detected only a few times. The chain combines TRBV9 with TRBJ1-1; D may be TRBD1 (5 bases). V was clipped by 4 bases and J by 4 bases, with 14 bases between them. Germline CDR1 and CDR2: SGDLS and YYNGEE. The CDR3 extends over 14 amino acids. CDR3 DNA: TGTGCCAGCAGCACCGCTGACGGGGGCACTGAAGCTTTCTTT. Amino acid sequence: CASSTADGGTEAFF.

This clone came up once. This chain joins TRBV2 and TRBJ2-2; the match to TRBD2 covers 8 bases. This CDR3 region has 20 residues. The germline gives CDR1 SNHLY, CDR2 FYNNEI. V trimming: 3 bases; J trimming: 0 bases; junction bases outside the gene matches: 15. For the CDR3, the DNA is TGTGCCAGCAGTGATGCAGGGTGGAGTAGCGGGACTACGAACACCGGGGAGCTGTTTTTT. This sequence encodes CASSDAGWSSGTTNTGELFF.

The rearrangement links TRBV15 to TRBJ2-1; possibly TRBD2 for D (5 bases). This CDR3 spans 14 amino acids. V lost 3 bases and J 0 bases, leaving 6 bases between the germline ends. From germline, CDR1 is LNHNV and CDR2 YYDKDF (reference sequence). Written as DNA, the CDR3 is TGTGCCACCAGCAGGGCGGGCTCCTACAATGAGCAGTTCTTC. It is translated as CATSRAGSYNEQFF.

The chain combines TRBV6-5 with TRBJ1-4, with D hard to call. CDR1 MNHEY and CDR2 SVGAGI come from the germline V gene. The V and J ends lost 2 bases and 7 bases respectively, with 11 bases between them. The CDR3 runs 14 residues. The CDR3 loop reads CASSYGRKGEKLFF. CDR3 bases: TGTGCCAGCAGTTACGGTAGGAAGGGTGAAAAACTGTTTTTT.

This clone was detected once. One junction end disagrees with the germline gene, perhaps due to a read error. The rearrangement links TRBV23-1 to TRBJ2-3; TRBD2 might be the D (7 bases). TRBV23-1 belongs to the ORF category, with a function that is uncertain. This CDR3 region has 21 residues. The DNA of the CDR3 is TGCGCCAGCAATCAAGGCAGGGGCGGGAGAGAGAGGAGGAAGTTCACAGATACGCAGTATTTT. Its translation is CASNQGRGGRERRKFTDTQYF.

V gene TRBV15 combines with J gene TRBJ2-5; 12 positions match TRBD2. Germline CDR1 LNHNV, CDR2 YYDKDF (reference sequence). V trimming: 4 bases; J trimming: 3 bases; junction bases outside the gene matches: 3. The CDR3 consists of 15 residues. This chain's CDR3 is CATSTRTSGKETQYF. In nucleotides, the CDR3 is TGTGCCACCAGCACCAGGACTAGCGGGAAAGAGACCCAGTACTTC.

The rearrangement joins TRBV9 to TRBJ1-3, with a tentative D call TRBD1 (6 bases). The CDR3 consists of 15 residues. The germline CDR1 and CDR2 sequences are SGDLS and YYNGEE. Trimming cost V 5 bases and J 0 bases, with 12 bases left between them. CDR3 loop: CASSFTGSSGNTIYF. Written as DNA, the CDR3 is TGTGCCAGCAGTTTTACAGGGAGCTCTGGAAACACCATATATTTT.

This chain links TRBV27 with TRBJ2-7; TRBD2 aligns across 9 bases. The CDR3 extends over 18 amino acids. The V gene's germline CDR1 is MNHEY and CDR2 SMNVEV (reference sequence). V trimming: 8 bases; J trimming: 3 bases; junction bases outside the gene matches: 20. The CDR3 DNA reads TGTGCCAGCGGTATCATTACGGAGGGAGCGGGAGGTTTCTACGAGCAGTACTTC. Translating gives CASGIITEGAGGFYEQYF.

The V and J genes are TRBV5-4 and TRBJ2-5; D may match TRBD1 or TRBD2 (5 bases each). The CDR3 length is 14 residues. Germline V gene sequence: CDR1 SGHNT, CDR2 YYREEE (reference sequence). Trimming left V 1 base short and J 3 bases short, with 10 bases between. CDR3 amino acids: CASSLLGVEETQYF. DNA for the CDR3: TGTGCCAGCAGCTTGTTGGGGGTTGAAGAGACCCAGTACTTC. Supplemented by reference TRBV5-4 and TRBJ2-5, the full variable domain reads ETGVTQSPTHLIKTRGQQVTLRCSSQSGHNTVSWYQQALGQGPQFIFQYYREEENGRGNFPPRFSGLQFPNYSSELNVNALELDDSALYLCASSLLGVEETQYFGPGTRLLVL.

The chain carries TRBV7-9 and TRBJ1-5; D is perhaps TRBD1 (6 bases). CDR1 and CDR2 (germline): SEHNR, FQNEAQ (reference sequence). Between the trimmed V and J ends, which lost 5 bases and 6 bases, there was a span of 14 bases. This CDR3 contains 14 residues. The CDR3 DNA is TGTGCCAGCAGCAGTACAGGGTCGGGTCAGCCCCAGCATTTT. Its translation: CASSSTGSGQPQHF.

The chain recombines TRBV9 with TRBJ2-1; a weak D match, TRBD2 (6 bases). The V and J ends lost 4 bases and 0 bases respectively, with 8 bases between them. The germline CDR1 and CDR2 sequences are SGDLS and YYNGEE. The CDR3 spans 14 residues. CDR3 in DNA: TGTGCCAGCAGCATGGGGGGCTCCTACAATGAGCAGTTCTTC. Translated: CASSMGGSYNEQFF.

In nucleotides, the CDR3 is TGTGCCAGCAGCTTCGTACAGGGGCGGGCTGAAGCTTTCTTT. This translates into CASSFVQGRAEAFF. The chain combines TRBV7-2 with TRBJ1-1; 7 positions match TRBD1. With V trimmed by 3 bases and J by 6 bases, 7 bases remained unmatched. This CDR3 comprises 14 residues. Germline loops: CDR1 SGHTA, CDR2 FQGNSA.

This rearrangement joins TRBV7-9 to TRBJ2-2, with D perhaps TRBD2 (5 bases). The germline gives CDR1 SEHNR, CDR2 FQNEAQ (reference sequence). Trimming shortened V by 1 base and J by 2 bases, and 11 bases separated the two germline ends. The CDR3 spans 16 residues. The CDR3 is CASSLVSVRNTGELFF. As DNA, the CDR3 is TGTGCCAGCAGCTTAGTTAGCGTCAGAAACACCGGGGAGCTGTTTTTT.

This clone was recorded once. The CDR3 spells CASSFPPLDRSSYNEQFF. In DNA form, the CDR3 reads TGTGCCAGCAGCTTTCCGCCCTTGGACAGGAGCTCCTACAATGAGCAGTTCTTC. The rearrangement joins TRBV7-9 to TRBJ2-1, with TRBD1 matching 7 bases. With 3 bases clipped from V and 0 bases from J, the junction kept 11 bases outside the gene matches. From germline, CDR1 is SEHNR and CDR2 FQNEAQ (reference sequence). CDR3 length: 18 amino acids. Complete variable domain (other parts from reference TRBV7-9 and TRBJ2-1): DTGVSQNPRHKITKRGQNVTFRCDPISEHNRLYWYRQTLGQGPEFLTYFQNEAQLEKSRLLSDRFSAERPKGSFSTLEIQRTEQGDSAMYLCASSFPPLDRSSYNEQFFGPGTRLTVL.

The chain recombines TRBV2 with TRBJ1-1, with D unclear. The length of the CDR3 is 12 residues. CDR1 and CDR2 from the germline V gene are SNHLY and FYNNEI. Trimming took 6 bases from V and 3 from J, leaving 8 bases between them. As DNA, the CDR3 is TGTGCCAGCAGGGCGACGGACACTGAAGCTTTCTTT. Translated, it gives CASRATDTEAFF.

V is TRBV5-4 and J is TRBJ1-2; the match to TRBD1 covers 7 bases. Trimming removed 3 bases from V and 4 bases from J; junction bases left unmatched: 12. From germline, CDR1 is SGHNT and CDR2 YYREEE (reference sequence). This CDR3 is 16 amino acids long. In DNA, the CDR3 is TGTGCCAGCAGCTCTGTTCCACAGGGGACCTCCTATGGCTACACCTTC. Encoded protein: CASSSVPQGTSYGYTF.

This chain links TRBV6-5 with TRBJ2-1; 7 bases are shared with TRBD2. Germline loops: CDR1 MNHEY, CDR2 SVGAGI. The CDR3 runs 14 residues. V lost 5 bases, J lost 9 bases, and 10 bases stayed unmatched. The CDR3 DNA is TGTGCCAGCAGTCGGACTAGATTTGACAGTGAGCAGTTCTTC. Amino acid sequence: CASSRTRFDSEQFF.

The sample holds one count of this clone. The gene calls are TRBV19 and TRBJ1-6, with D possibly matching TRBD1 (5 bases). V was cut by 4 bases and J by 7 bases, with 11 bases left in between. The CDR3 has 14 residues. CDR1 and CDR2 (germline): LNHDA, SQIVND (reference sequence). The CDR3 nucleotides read TGTGCCAGTAGTAACGCAGGGAAAAATTCACCCCTCCACTTT. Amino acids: CASSNAGKNSPLHF. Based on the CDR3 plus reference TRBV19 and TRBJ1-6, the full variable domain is DGGITQSPKYLFRKEGQNVTLSCEQNLNHDAMYWYRQDPGQGLRLIYYSQIVNDFQKGDIAEGYSVSREKKESFPLTVTSAQKNPTAFYLCASSNAGKNSPLHFGNGTRLTVT.

The CDR3 DNA reads TGTGCTAGTGGGGGGAGCTACGAGCAGTACTTC. Residues: CASGGSYEQYF. This chain joins TRBV12-5 and TRBJ2-7, with D perhaps matching TRBD2 (5 bases). Trimming cost V 6 bases and J 3 bases, with 6 bases left between them. Germline V gene data show CDR1 as LGHNT and CDR2 as FRNRAP. The CDR3 covers 11 residues.

The CDR3 here is CASRGGETQLAKNIQYF. The CDR3 DNA follows: TGTGCCAGTCGAGGGGGGGAGACTCAACTAGCCAAAAACATTCAGTACTTC. The rearrangement joins TRBV19 to TRBJ2-4, with a tentative D call TRBD2 (7 bases). Germline V gene sequence: CDR1 LNHDA, CDR2 SQIVND (reference sequence). Trimming left V 8 bases short and J 0 bases short, with 20 bases between. The CDR3 runs 17 residues.

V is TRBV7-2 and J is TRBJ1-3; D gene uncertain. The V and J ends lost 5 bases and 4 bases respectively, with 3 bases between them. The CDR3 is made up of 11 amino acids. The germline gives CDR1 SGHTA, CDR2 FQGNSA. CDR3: CASSLGNTIYF. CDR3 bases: TGTGCCAGCAGCCTCGGAAACACCATATATTTT. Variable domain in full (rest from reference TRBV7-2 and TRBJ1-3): GAGVSQSPSNKVTEKGKDVELRCDPISGHTALYWYRQSLGQGLEFLIYFQGNSAPDKSGLPSDRFSAERTGGSVSTLTIQRTQQEDSAVYLCASSLGNTIYFGEGSWLTVV.

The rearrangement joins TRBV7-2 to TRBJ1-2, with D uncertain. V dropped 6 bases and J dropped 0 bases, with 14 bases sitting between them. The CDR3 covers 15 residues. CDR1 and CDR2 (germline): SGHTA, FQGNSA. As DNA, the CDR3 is TGTGCCAGCAGACAACCTGGTGGGGCTAACTATGGCTACACCTTC. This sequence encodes CASRQPGGANYGYTF.